These 14 T cell receptor beta chains came from one sample sequenced in a study of T-cell memory formation after mild COVID-19. Each CDR3 protein is one row after TCRdb ran MiXCR on the 5' RACE reads. Found here are about 470,000 distinct CDR3 sequences, around 27% of them singletons; the top ten hold around an eighth. The source material was PBMCs or a T cell subset sorted from them (not recorded which). Receptors were obtained from an adult woman who had mild COVID-19 (a few samples of this study predate the infection). Cell type and time point are not known.

V is TRBV18 and J is TRBJ2-2; D possibly corresponds to TRBD2 (5 bases). Germline-derived CDR1 and CDR2 are KGHSH and LQKENI. V lost 1 base, J lost 6 bases, and 9 bases lay in between. The length of the CDR3 is 14 residues. CDR3 DNA: TGTGCCAGCTCACCACAACTAGATTCCGGGGAGCTGTTTTTT. Encoded protein: CASSPQLDSGELFF.

This clonotype was counted between two and nine times. Since no conserved phenylalanine or tryptophan closes the CDR3, a read error is the likely cause. The DNA is omitted, as the CDR3 cannot be located on it reliably, and the CDR3 follows TCRdb's listing. The rearrangement uses TRBV19 and TRBJ1-1. The CDR3 length equals 11 residues, ends included. From germline, CDR1 is LNHDA and CDR2 SQIVND (reference sequence). The CDR3 sequence: CASSKRYSVTV.

This clonotype has more than one count but fewer than ten. The chain uses TRBV12-3 or TRBV12-4 and TRBJ2-3; D not resolved. The V gene lost 0 bases and the J gene lost 3 bases, with 4 bases spanning the gap. The CDR3 extends over 13 amino acids. CDR3 nucleotide sequence: TGTGCCAGCAGTTTAGCGGAGACAGATACGCAGTATTTT. This translates into CASSLAETDTQYF.

This clonotype has only a few counts. CDR3 protein: CASSLGPSYGYTF. The CDR3 DNA reads as TGTGCCAGCAGCTTAGGGCCATCCTATGGCTACACCTTC. The chain employs TRBV7-9 and TRBJ1-2; no clear D. V lost 1 base, J lost 4 bases, and 7 bases lay in between. The CDR3 extends over 13 amino acids. Germline V gives CDR1 SEHNR, CDR2 FQNEAQ (reference sequence).

A few counts support this clonotype. V and J are TRBV4-1 and TRBJ2-5; 11 bases match TRBD2. The trim removed 2 bases at V and 3 bases at J, leaving 2 bases unmatched. The CDR3 consists of 15 residues. Germline CDR1 is MGHRA and CDR2 is YSYEKL. The CDR3 region has the DNA TGCGCCAGCAGCCAACCGACTAGCGGGGAAGAGACCCAGTACTTC. Its translation: CASSQPTSGEETQYF.

The chain combines TRBV7-6 with TRBJ1-1; 8 positions match TRBD1. V gave up 3 bases and J gave up 0 bases; unmatched junction bases: 15. Germline V gene sequence: CDR1 SGHVS, CDR2 FNYEAQ. This CDR3 is 19 amino acids long. CDR3 coding DNA: TGTGCCAGCAGCTTTGCGACCACCGGGACAGGCAAAATGAACACTGAAGCTTTCTTT. Translating gives CASSFATTGTGKMNTEAFF.

The chain links TRBV19 to TRBJ1-1; TRBD1 matches 11 bases. The CDR3 extends over 16 amino acids. Germline CDR1 is LNHDA and CDR2 is SQIVND (reference sequence). V shed 5 bases, J shed 0 bases, and the junction held 5 bases outside the gene matches. The CDR3 bases are TGTGCCAGTAGTGTAGGGACAGGGGGTATGAACACTGAAGCTTTCTTT. Protein: CASSVGTGGMNTEAFF. The complete variable domain, with remaining parts taken from reference TRBV19 and TRBJ1-1, reads DGGITQSPKYLFRKEGQNVTLSCEQNLNHDAMYWYRQDPGQGLRLIYYSQIVNDFQKGDIAEGYSVSREKKESFPLTVTSAQKNPTAFYLCASSVGTGGMNTEAFFGQGTRLTVV.

The CDR3, as DNA: TGCAGTGCTAATAACCGCCCCTTAGCTCAGGGGGAAAAACTGTTTTTT. Translation: CSANNRPLAQGEKLFF. The chain combines TRBV20-1 with TRBJ1-4, with D tentatively TRBD1 (6 bases). The germline V gene encodes CDR1 DFQATT and CDR2 SNEGSKA (reference sequence). The CDR3 runs to 16 residues. Trimming removed 4 bases from V and 8 bases from J, with 23 bases in between.

In its sample, this clonotype was seen many times. V and J are TRBV19 and TRBJ1-2; 8 positions agree with TRBD1. With V trimmed by 11 bases and J by 0 bases, 8 bases remained unmatched. Germline CDR1 is LNHDA and CDR2 is SQIVND (reference sequence). The CDR3 covers 14 residues. This CDR3 reads CAAAGQATNYGYTF. CDR3 coding DNA: TGTGCCGCCGCGGGACAGGCTACTAACTATGGCTACACCTTC.

This clonotype was seen only a few times. The V gene is TRBV30, the J gene TRBJ1-3; D unclear. Germline V gene lookup returns CDR1 GTSNPN and CDR2 SVGIG (reference sequence). CDR3 length: 11 amino acids. The ends were cut back, 4 bases at V and 11 bases at J, with 12 bases in the middle. The CDR3 DNA is TGTGCCTGGATCTCGTTCGGCCCCATATATTTT. It codes for CAWISFGPIYF.

The table lists this clonotype with many counts. The chain links TRBV12-3 or TRBV12-4 to TRBJ2-4; TRBD1 matches at 8 bases. There are 13 residues in the CDR3. J lost 8 bases, V lost 7 bases, and 7 bases had no gene match. The DNA for the CDR3 is TGTGCCAGCACTATAGGACAGGGTTACATTCAGTACTTC. Translated: CASTIGQGYIQYF.

The CDR3 region is CATSDDSGVSQPQHF. CDR3 bases: TGTGCCACCAGTGATGATTCAGGGGTAAGCCAGCCCCAGCATTTT. This chain connects TRBV24-1 to TRBJ1-5; maybe TRBD1 (6 bases). V was pared by 3 bases and J by 7 bases, with 15 bases between. Germline V gene data show CDR1 as KGHDR and CDR2 as SFDVKD. This CDR3 region has 15 residues.

This clonotype occurred a few times. This rearrangement joins TRBV4-2 to TRBJ2-1, with 7 nucleotides matching TRBD2. The V gene's germline CDR1 is LGHNA and CDR2 YNFKEQ. This CDR3 contains 19 residues. With V trimmed by 1 base and J by 2 bases, 14 bases remained unmatched. Written as DNA, the CDR3 is TGTGCCAGCAGCCAAGCCGATTCTTGGGGTGGGGGGGCCTACAATGAGCAGTTCTTC. Translation: CASSQADSWGGGAYNEQFF.

This sequence joins TRBV7-9 and TRBJ2-7; possibly TRBD1 for D (6 bases). This CDR3 is built from 19 residues. Germline CDR1 is SEHNR and CDR2 is FQNEAQ (reference sequence). V lost 5 bases, J lost 0 bases, and 26 bases lay in between. The CDR3 loop reads CASSPQWGTSGESSYEQYF. The CDR3 coding sequence is TGTGCCAGCAGCCCCCAATGGGGGACAAGCGGAGAGAGCTCCTACGAGCAGTACTTC.